The next 30 T cell receptor beta chains were all read from a single sample in a study of cytotoxic CD8 clonotypes in ibrutinib-treated CLL. Produced via immunoSEQ multiplex PCR; TCRdb's table is partial and in-frame only. Counted here are over 250,000 clones, roughly 76% occurring once; the ten biggest clones make up roughly 6%. The input for sequencing was PBMCs, taken at disease progression, from a patient treated with ibrutinib. These receptors originate from a human donor with chronic lymphocytic leukemia.

In its sample, this clone was seen a few times. No conserved phenylalanine or tryptophan is present at the end of the CDR3, so a read error is the likely explanation. No DNA is shown, since the ends of the CDR3 on it are uncertain; the CDR3 is the one TCRdb lists. V is TRBV7-3 and J is TRBJ1-5; TRBD1 is the table's D call, not checked against the DNA. The CDR3 totals 10 residues, both ends included. Per germline, CDR1 SGHTA and CDR2 FQGTGA. CDR3 region: CASSSGSGHG.

The chain links TRBV29-1 to TRBJ2-1; D perhaps matches TRBD1 (6 bases). Trimming cost V 0 bases and J 2 bases, with 11 bases left between them. CDR3 size: 15 residues. Germline V gene sequence: CDR1 SQVTM, CDR2 ANQGSEA. The CDR3 bases are TGCAGCGTTGAAGAAGGTCGGACAGCCTACAATGAGCAGTTCTTC. It translates to CSVEEGRTAYNEQFF.

This clone was counted a few times. V and J are TRBV5-1 and TRBJ2-5; D is tentatively TRBD1 or TRBD2 (6 bases each). This CDR3 contains 12 residues. Per the germline V gene, CDR1 is SGHRS and CDR2 is YFSETQ. Trimming removed 4 bases from V and 5 bases from J, with 9 bases in between. The CDR3 DNA reads TGCGCCAGCAGCGGGGGGCGGGAGACCCAGTACTTC. It is translated as CASSGGRETQYF.

The gene calls are TRBV11-2 and TRBJ2-7; 9 bases align to TRBD2. CDR1 and CDR2 from the germline V gene are SGHAT and FQNNGV. V shed 8 bases, J shed 3 bases, and the junction held 5 bases outside the gene matches. This CDR3 is 13 amino acids long. Written as DNA, the CDR3 is TGTGCCAGCGTTATAGCGGGGGACTACGAGCAGTACTTC. It codes for CASVIAGDYEQYF.

The chain employs TRBV27 and TRBJ2-1; 7 positions agree with TRBD2. Unmatched junction bases numbered 8, after V lost 7 bases and J lost 5 bases. The CDR3 runs to 14 residues. Germline loops: CDR1 MNHEY, CDR2 SMNVEV (reference sequence). The CDR3 nucleotides read TGTGCCAGCACTACGAGCGGGAAGAACAATGAGCAGTTCTTC. Translation: CASTTSGKNNEQFF.

The chain carries TRBV28 and TRBJ2-3; D remains ambiguous. This CDR3 spans 14 amino acids. The germline gives CDR1 MDHEN, CDR2 SYDVKM. V shed 2 bases and J shed 3 bases, with 9 bases lying between them. In DNA, the CDR3 is TGTGCCAGCAGTTTACGGATAGGGACAGATACGCAGTATTTT. Translating gives CASSLRIGTDTQYF.

The chain combines TRBV6-1 with TRBJ1-1; D uncertain. In germline, CDR1 is MNHNS, CDR2 SASEGT. Trimming took 2 bases from V and 1 from J, leaving 8 bases between them. CDR3 size: 14 residues. CDR3 region: CASSEFLWNTEAFF. DNA of the CDR3: TGTGCCAGCAGTGAATTTTTGTGGAACACTGAAGCTTTCTTT.

This clone was recorded only once. This sequence joins TRBV27 and TRBJ2-5, with a tentative D call TRBD2 (6 bases). This CDR3 spans 15 amino acids. Per germline, CDR1 MNHEY and CDR2 SMNVEV (reference sequence). Trimming took off 4 bases at V and 5 bases at J, with 17 bases between the two ends. As DNA, the CDR3 is TGTGCCAGCAGTTCCGGGACCCTCCGGGGGGAGACCCAGTACTTC. Translating gives CASSSGTLRGETQYF.

CDR3: CASSQVGKANGYTF. The CDR3 DNA reads as TGTGCCAGCAGCCAAGTCGGGAAAGCTAACGGCTACACCTTC. V is TRBV11-2 and J is TRBJ1-2; D unresolved. The CDR3 spans 14 residues. Germline V gene lookup returns CDR1 SGHAT and CDR2 FQNNGV. Trimming stripped 5 bases from V and 8 bases from J, with 18 bases between. The full variable domain, its missing parts supplied by reference TRBV11-2 and TRBJ1-2, is EAGVAQSPRYKIIEKRQSVAFWCNPISGHATLYWYQQILGQGPKLLIQFQNNGVVDDSQLPKDRFSAERLKGVDSTLKIQPAKLEDSAVYLCASSQVGKANGYTFGSGTRLTVV.

V usage is TRBV5-1 and J usage is TRBJ2-7; no clear D gene. Germline CDR1 is SGHRS and CDR2 is YFSETQ. Trimming removed 0 bases from V and 3 bases from J, with 10 bases in between. This CDR3 region has 14 residues. CDR3 DNA: TGCGCCAGCAGCTTGGAGCTATTAGGCTACGAGCAGTACTTC. Translating gives CASSLELLGYEQYF.

The chain uses TRBV11-3 and TRBJ2-3; no clear D. Trimming stripped 3 bases from V and 1 base from J, with 5 bases between. CDR1 and CDR2 (germline): SGHNT, YENEEA. The CDR3 consists of 13 residues. The CDR3 is CASSFRGTDTQYF. For the CDR3, the DNA is TGTGCCAGCAGCTTTAGGGGCACAGATACGCAGTATTTT.

The rearrangement joins TRBV28 to TRBJ2-7, with D unclear. The CDR3 covers 14 residues. Trimming pared 5 bases from V and 7 bases from J, leaving 18 bases between. Germline CDR1 reads MDHEN; CDR2 reads SYDVKM. The CDR3 is CASSPLSLGLEQYF. CDR3 sequence (DNA): TGTGCCAGCAGTCCCCTTAGTTTAGGGCTTGAGCAGTACTTC.

The J gene is TRBJ2-1, the V gene TRBV7-2; maybe TRBD1 (5 bases). Germline CDR1 and CDR2: SGHTA and FQGNSA. The CDR3 contains 14 residues. Trimming shortened V by 5 bases and J by 9 bases, and 17 bases separated the two germline ends. CDR3 in DNA: TGTGCCAGCAGCCCAGCGAAGCAGGGTAGTGAGCAGTTCTTC. Translating it yields CASSPAKQGSEQFF.

The rearrangement uses TRBV11-3 and TRBJ2-3; possible D gene TRBD1, 6 bases. V dropped 2 bases and J dropped 7 bases, with 13 bases sitting between them. In germline, CDR1 is SGHNT, CDR2 YENEEA. The CDR3 spans 14 residues. In DNA, the CDR3 is TGTGCCAGCAGCTTAAGAGGCAGGGGAAATACGCAGTATTTT. The encoded protein is CASSLRGRGNTQYF. Variable domain in full (rest from reference TRBV11-3 and TRBJ2-3): EAGVVQSPRYKIIEKKQPVAFWCNPISGHNTLYWYLQNLGQGPELLIRYENEEAVDDSQLPKDRFSAERLKGVDSTLKIQPAELGDSAVYLCASSLRGRGNTQYFGPGTRLTVL.

The rearrangement joins TRBV4-2 to TRBJ1-2; D is possibly TRBD1 (5 bases). CDR1 and CDR2 from the germline V gene are LGHNA and YNFKEQ. The V and J ends lost 0 bases and 3 bases respectively, with 11 bases between them. CDR3 size: 15 residues. CDR3 sequence reads: CASSQDRGPDYGYTF. CDR3 coding DNA: TGTGCCAGCAGCCAAGATAGGGGACCGGACTATGGCTACACCTTC.

This clone was detected only a few times. The V call is TRBV28, the J call TRBJ1-3; D call uncertain. Germline CDR1 reads MDHEN; CDR2 reads SYDVKM. V was clipped by 1 base and J by 4 bases, with 2 bases between them. The CDR3 runs to 12 residues. CDR3 DNA: TGTGCCAGCAGTTTATCCGGAAACACCATATATTTT. This sequence encodes CASSLSGNTIYF.

The V call is TRBV6-6, the J call TRBJ1-5, with D possibly being TRBD1 (6 bases). This CDR3 spans 15 amino acids. V shed 4 bases and J shed 1 base, with 11 bases lying between them. CDR1 is MNHNY and CDR2 is SVGAGI in the germline V gene (reference sequence). The CDR3 coding sequence is TGTGCCAGCAGTTCACAGGGACTGAGCAATCAGCCCCAGCATTTT. It is translated as CASSSQGLSNQPQHF.

This clone was counted between two and nine times. The CDR3 region has the DNA TGTGCCAGCCCCGCGGTGGGCACTCTCTCTGGGGCCAACGTCCTGACTTTC. As protein: CASPAVGTLSGANVLTF. The J gene is TRBJ2-6, the V gene TRBV7-9; D ambiguous. Trimming removed 8 bases at V and 0 bases at J, with 17 bases between. This CDR3 contains 17 residues. Germline CDR1 SEHNR, CDR2 FQNEAQ (reference sequence). The entire variable domain, with the rest obtained from reference TRBV7-9 and TRBJ2-6, is as follows: DTGVSQNPRHKITKRGQNVTFRCDPISEHNRLYWYRQTLGQGPEFLTYFQNEAQLEKSRLLSDRFSAERPKGSFSTLEIQRTEQGDSAMYLCASPAVGTLSGANVLTFGAGSRLTVL.

This clone was found a few times. CDR3 region: CASSIGGSTDTQYF. CDR3 DNA sequence: TGTGCCAGTAGTATAGGTGGCTCCACAGATACGCAGTATTTT. The chain uses TRBV19 and TRBJ2-3; D uncertain. This CDR3 has 14 residues. The germline CDR1 and CDR2 sequences are LNHDA and SQIVND (reference sequence). V lost 1 base and J lost 2, with 7 bases in between.

The CDR3 here is CASSSPRPGLAGDLPYEQYF. The CDR3 bases are TGTGCCAGCAGTTCACCCCGACCGGGACTAGCGGGAGATCTCCCTTACGAGCAGTACTTC. The V call is TRBV28, the J call TRBJ2-7; 14 bases match TRBD2. Germline trimming cut 4 bases from V and 4 bases from J; bases unmatched to any gene: 18. In germline, CDR1 is MDHEN, CDR2 SYDVKM. This CDR3 has 20 amino acids. Supplemented by reference TRBV28 and TRBJ2-7, the full variable domain reads DVKVTQSSRYLVKRTGEKVFLECVQDMDHENMFWYRQDPGLGLRLIYFSYDVKMKEKGDIPEGYSVSREKKERFSLILESASTNQTSMYLCASSSPRPGLAGDLPYEQYFGPGTRLTVT.

V and J are TRBV10-2 and TRBJ2-3; 12 nucleotides match TRBD2. CDR1 and CDR2 from the germline V gene are WSHSY and SAAADI. There are 20 residues in the CDR3. Trimming removed 5 bases from V and 0 bases from J; junction bases left unmatched: 15. The CDR3 reads CASSKSGLAGPISSTDTQYF. The CDR3 nucleotides read TGCGCCAGCAGTAAATCAGGACTAGCGGGACCTATATCTAGCACAGATACGCAGTATTTT.

This rearrangement joins TRBV28 to TRBJ2-5, with D possibly being TRBD1 (6 bases). Germline values: CDR1 MDHEN, CDR2 SYDVKM. The V and J ends lost 8 bases and 1 base respectively, with 17 bases between them. The CDR3 is 15 residues long. The CDR3 sequence: CASRRPLGGQETQYF. CDR3 coding DNA: TGTGCCAGCCGTCGGCCATTAGGGGGCCAAGAGACCCAGTACTTC.

The chain is built from TRBV7-9 and TRBJ1-4; D is perhaps TRBD1 (5 bases). The CDR3 has 17 residues. Germline V lookup: CDR1 SEHNR, CDR2 FQNEAQ (reference sequence). V was clipped by 2 bases and J by 8 bases, with 21 bases between them. The CDR3: CASSLISTGRGREKLFF. CDR3 nucleotides: TGTGCCAGCAGCTTAATCTCCACGGGGAGGGGAAGGGAAAAACTGTTTTTT.

This clone was detected only a few times. The chain couples TRBV7-6 to TRBJ2-7; D is unclear. V was cut by 4 bases and J by 2 bases, with 6 bases left in between. This CDR3 region has 12 residues. Germline assignment: CDR1 SGHVS and CDR2 FNYEAQ. The CDR3, as DNA: TGTGCCAGCAGCTCCGTACCCTACGAGCAGTACTTC. Its translation is CASSSVPYEQYF.

The V gene is TRBV19, the J gene TRBJ2-7, with 8 bases that match TRBD1. The CDR3 has 16 amino acids. The V gene end was trimmed by 3 bases and the J gene end by 3 bases; junction bases not matched to a gene: 10. Germline loops: CDR1 LNHDA, CDR2 SQIVND (reference sequence). CDR3 nucleotides: TGTGCCAGTAGTATCGCTGAGGGGACAGGCCTCTACGAGCAGTACTTC. As protein: CASSIAEGTGLYEQYF.

This clone was counted a few times. The gene calls are TRBV5-1 and TRBJ2-1, with TRBD1 as a possible D gene (5 bases). The length of the CDR3 is 14 residues. The germline gives CDR1 SGHRS, CDR2 YFSETQ. V was clipped by 0 bases and J by 3 bases, with 7 bases between them. CDR3 bases: TGCGCCAGCAGCTTGGAGGGGATCTACAATGAGCAGTTCTTC. Translating it yields CASSLEGIYNEQFF.

This chain's CDR3 is CASSVGTSGTDTQYF. The CDR3, as DNA: TGTGCCAGCAGCGTCGGGACTAGCGGAACAGATACGCAGTATTTT. This chain links TRBV11-3 with TRBJ2-3; 11 positions match TRBD2. The CDR3 is made up of 15 amino acids. The junction had 4 bases not matched to a gene; V was cut back by 5 bases and J by 3 bases. CDR1 is SGHNT, CDR2 YENEEA, per germline.

V usage is TRBV7-2 and J usage is TRBJ1-1, with 10 nucleotides matching TRBD1. The CDR3 extends over 14 amino acids. The germline gives CDR1 SGHTA, CDR2 FQGNSA. The V segment lost 6 bases and the J segment 3 bases; nucleotides outside the gene matches: 4. CDR3 nucleotides: TGTGCCAGCAGTCGTGACAGGGGGCACACTGAAGCTTTCTTT. This codes for CASSRDRGHTEAFF.

The V call is TRBV10-3, the J call TRBJ2-2, with D perhaps matching TRBD2 (6 bases). Germline V gene sequence: CDR1 ENHRY, CDR2 SYGVKD. The germline V and J ends were trimmed by 8 bases and 7 bases, with 8 bases remaining between them. There are 11 residues in the CDR3. CDR3 DNA sequence: TGTGCCATCCCCGGGGGCGGGGAGCTGTTTTTT. This translates into CAIPGGGELFF.

This clone turned up a few times. This rearrangement joins TRBV18 to TRBJ1-1; a possible D gene is TRBD1 (5 bases). V was cut by 1 base and J by 0 bases, with 9 bases left in between. The CDR3 is 15 residues long. In germline, CDR1 is KGHSH, CDR2 LQKENI. In DNA, the CDR3 is TGTGCCAGCTCACCACACGAGGGACTGAACACTGAAGCTTTCTTT. This codes for CASSPHEGLNTEAFF.